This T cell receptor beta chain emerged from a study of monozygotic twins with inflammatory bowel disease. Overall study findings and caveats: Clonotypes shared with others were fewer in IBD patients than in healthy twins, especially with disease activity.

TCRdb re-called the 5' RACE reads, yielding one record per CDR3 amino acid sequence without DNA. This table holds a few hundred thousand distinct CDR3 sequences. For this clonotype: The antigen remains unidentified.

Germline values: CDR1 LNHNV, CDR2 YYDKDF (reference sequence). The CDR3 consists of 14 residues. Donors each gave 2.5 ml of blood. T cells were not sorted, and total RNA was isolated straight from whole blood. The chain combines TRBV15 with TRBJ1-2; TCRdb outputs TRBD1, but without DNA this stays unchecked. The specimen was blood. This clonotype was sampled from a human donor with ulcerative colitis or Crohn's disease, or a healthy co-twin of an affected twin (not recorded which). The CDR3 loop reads CATSRGPGVDGYTF.